The sequence of this T cell receptor beta chain was determined in a study of cytomegalovirus exposure and HLA in healthy donors. Notes on the study in general: The study listed roughly 150 cytomegalovirus-associated TCR beta chains. Sequencing depth roughly uniform across donors was assumed in presence/absence analyses. Despite most TCR sequences being rare, some public TCRs occurred in many donors.

The V and J ends lost 0 bases and 0 bases respectively, with 6 bases between them. CDR1 and CDR2 from the germline V gene are ENHRY and SYGVKD. The CDR3 totals 16 residues. Donors were nominally healthy when sampled, though unrecorded immune exposures were likely. The PCR made use of 60 Vbeta and 13 Jbeta primers. TCRdb's table, derived via immunoSEQ multiplex PCR, lists solely in-frame clones and lacks some. The sample contains some 130,000 clones, around four fifths of which appear only once. On this clone itself: Its antigen is undetermined.

This rearrangement joins TRBV10-3 to TRBJ2-6, with D hard to call. The TCR sequence derives from a woman aged 40-49 years in good health and CMV-seropositive. The material sequenced was PBMCs. CDR3 DNA sequence: TGTGCCATCAGTGAGTCCCAGTTCTCTGGGGCCAACGTCCTGACTTTC. This encodes CAISESQFSGANVLTF.